Included here is one T cell receptor (beta chain) sequence, with context. Adults between roughly 18 and 95 years of age took part from fewer than 30 US areas. Cohort 3 recovered donors had two negative PCRs, clearance, or symptom resolution. Germline CDR1 reads GTSNPN; CDR2 reads SVGIG (reference sequence). The CDR3 sequence is 14 residues long. With 0 bases removed from V and 2 bases from J, the gap between germline ends came to 10 bases. This entry is derived from a study of blood T cell repertoires in COVID-19. Overall study: PBMCs, B-cell-depleted T cells, or T cells provided the cDNA or gDNA that made up the material.

Profiled with immunoSEQ multiplex PCR; TCRdb holds only in-frame clones, not every one. Here the sample spans about 250,000 clones, about 88% being singletons. Sequencing was performed on PBMCs or T cells enriched from blood (not recorded which). The sequence came from a woman in her fifties or sixties who had recovered from COVID-19. The V gene is TRBV30, the J gene TRBJ1-1; the D is unclear. CDR3 sequence reads: CAWSVIRFNTEAFF. CDR3 in DNA: TGTGCCTGGAGTGTAATCAGATTTAACACTGAAGCTTTCTTT.